One and the same sample provided the 11 T cell receptor beta chains below, sequenced in a study of T cells after yellow fever vaccination. A single record per CDR3 protein comes from TCRdb applying MiXCR to the 5' RACE reads. The data contain just under 600,000 distinct CDR3 sequences, approximately 12% of them singletons. Specimen: PBMCs, collected on the day of the yellow fever booster vaccination. These receptors were taken from a man aged 25 to 40 who received the YFV17D yellow fever vaccine.

Only a few counts were recorded for this clonotype. V is TRBV24-1 and J is TRBJ1-1; D gene ambiguous. Germline V gives CDR1 KGHDR, CDR2 SFDVKD. The V and J ends lost 4 bases and 1 base respectively, with 12 bases between them. The CDR3 consists of 15 residues. The CDR3 spells CATSDSRKTNTEAFF. The CDR3 region has the DNA TGTGCCACCAGTGACTCCAGAAAGACGAACACTGAAGCTTTCTTT.

The V call is TRBV5-1, the J call TRBJ2-1, with 11 bases identical to TRBD2. Germline V lookup: CDR1 SGHRS, CDR2 YFSETQ. J was trimmed by 5 bases and V by 1 base; bases with no gene match: 5. This CDR3 region has 16 residues. CDR3 sequence reads: CASSLPSSGRNNEQFF. In nucleotides, the CDR3 is TGCGCCAGCAGCTTGCCCTCTAGCGGGAGGAACAATGAGCAGTTCTTC.

This clonotype was seen a few times. The rearrangement links TRBV20-1 to TRBJ2-4; D gene unclear. The V gene's germline CDR1 is DFQATT and CDR2 SNEGSKA (reference sequence). The CDR3 sequence is 14 residues long. With 2 bases removed from V and 6 bases from J, the gap between germline ends came to 14 bases. This CDR3 is CSARPILAPNIQYF. The CDR3 DNA reads as TGCAGTGCTAGACCCATCTTAGCCCCAAACATTCAGTACTTC.

The chain's CDR3 is CASSGTGQGNQPQHF. The CDR3 coding sequence is TGTGCCAGCAGCGGTACGGGACAGGGGAATCAGCCCCAGCATTTT. The rearrangement links TRBV5-4 to TRBJ1-5; 10 positions agree with TRBD1. V lost 4 bases, J lost 4 bases, and 5 bases stayed unmatched. Germline CDR1 SGHNT, CDR2 YYREEE (reference sequence). This CDR3 has 15 amino acids.

This clonotype was seen only a few times. CDR3 nucleotide sequence: TGCGCCAGCAGTGAGCAGGGGGCGGAGGATACGCAGTATTTT. Its protein product is CASSEQGAEDTQYF. The chain links TRBV10-1 to TRBJ2-3; 8 bases are a match to TRBD1. CDR3 length: 14 residues. CDR1 is WNHNN, CDR2 SYGVQD, per germline (reference sequence). V dropped 2 bases and J dropped 6; count of bases not matched to a gene: 4.

The table lists this clonotype with a few counts. This chain uses TRBV20-1 with TRBJ2-7; tentatively, D is TRBD1 (5 bases). CDR3 size: 11 residues. Germline CDR1 and CDR2: DFQATT and SNEGSKA (reference sequence). V gave up 5 bases and J gave up 5 bases, with 10 bases separating them. CDR3 bases: TGCAGTGCTTTCAGGGCCCACGAGCAGTACTTC. It codes for CSAFRAHEQYF.

This clonotype was observed a handful of times. V gene TRBV7-2 combines with J gene TRBJ2-2; 9 nucleotides match TRBD2. V dropped 4 bases and J dropped 8; count of bases not matched to a gene: 11. From germline, CDR1 is SGHTA and CDR2 FQGNSA. The CDR3 length is 16 residues. The CDR3 DNA is TGTGCCAGCAGCTGGAATGGACTAGCGCTAGGGGGGGAGCTGTTTTTT. This gives the protein CASSWNGLALGGELFF.

The chain carries TRBV20-1 and TRBJ1-2; tentative D call: TRBD1 (5 bases). Between the trimmed V and J ends, which lost 0 bases and 4 bases, there was a span of 18 bases. CDR1 DFQATT and CDR2 SNEGSKA come from the germline V gene (reference sequence). CDR3 length: 16 amino acids. The CDR3: CSAREGVGGMLYGYTF. CDR3 nucleotide sequence: TGCAGTGCTAGAGAGGGTGTTGGGGGAATGCTCTATGGCTACACCTTC.

This clonotype has more than one count but fewer than ten. CDR3 residues: CASSFDAGKHYEQYF. The CDR3 DNA follows: TGTGCCAGCAGCTTTGATGCAGGGAAACACTACGAGCAGTACTTC. V usage is TRBV14 and J usage is TRBJ2-7, with D maybe TRBD1 (5 bases). Germline CDR1 and CDR2: SGHDN and FVKESK. There are 15 residues in the CDR3. V shed 5 bases and J shed 3 bases, with 17 bases lying between them.

This sequence joins TRBV19 and TRBJ1-5; TRBD1 matches 9 bases. The V gene's germline CDR1 is LNHDA and CDR2 SQIVND (reference sequence). The CDR3 consists of 12 residues. Trimming cost V 10 bases and J 9 bases; bases outside gene matches: 7. The CDR3 DNA sequence: TGTGCCACCTCACAGGGGGCCGGGCCCCAGCATTTT. It is translated as CATSQGAGPQHF.

This clonotype came up a few times. This chain connects TRBV7-3 to TRBJ2-2; no definite D call. Trimming pared 5 bases from V and 7 bases from J, leaving 11 bases between. This CDR3 is built from 13 residues. CDR1 and CDR2 (germline): SGHTA, FQGTGA. This CDR3 reads CASSPPRLGELFF. The CDR3 coding sequence is TGTGCCAGCAGCCCCCCAAGGCTCGGGGAGCTGTTTTTT.